The following is a T cell receptor beta chain sequence with its context. The sample comes from a study of T cell responses to AZD1222 COVID-19 vaccine. The V gene's germline CDR1 is MNHEY and CDR2 SVGAGI. V gave up 5 bases and J gave up 6 bases, with 16 bases separating them. The CDR3 consists of 15 residues. TCRdb keeps only in-frame clones here, not all; method: immunoSEQ multiplex PCR. This table has 25,000 to 35,000 clones, around 90% appearing once. The sequence derives from an adult in good health. V gene TRBV6-5 combines with J gene TRBJ1-4; D possibly corresponds to TRBD1 (5 bases). Sequencing was performed on peripheral blood, taken on day 0 of AZD1222 vaccination. CDR3 bases: TGTGCCAGCAGTACCCGGGGGATAGGGTATGAAAAACTGTTTTTT. Translation: CASSTRGIGYEKLFF.